This T cell receptor beta chain was profiled in a study of chemoradiotherapy in HPV16-positive cancers. Here immunoSEQ multiplex PCR was the method, and the copy in TCRdb shows in-frame clones only, minus some. The repertoire consists of 15,000 to 20,000 clones, with 84% occurring once and the leading ten covering roughly 3.7%. A note on this clone: Antigen specificity is unknown.

Repeated repertoire sampling spanned the course of chemoradiotherapy. Study results and caveats: For HPV16-positive patients, expanding HPV-responsive T cells associated with longer recurrence-free survival. During treatment, candidate HPV-specific clones and E7-related motifs expanded in tumor. The functional HPV-specific definition rests on just two HPV16-positive patients.

The germline gives CDR1 SGHNT, CDR2 YENEEA. Losses at the gene ends were 5 bases for V and 5 bases for J; bases not matched to a gene: 6. This CDR3 spans 14 amino acids. The starting material was blood, obtained from a patient who underwent chemoradiotherapy. V gene TRBV11-3 combines with J gene TRBJ2-5; the match to TRBD1 covers 9 bases. This receptor was taken from a human donor with HPV-associated anogenital cancer. The CDR3 nucleotides are TGTGCCAGCAGCAGGGGACAGGGTCTCGAGACCCAGTACTTC. This encodes CASSRGQGLETQYF.